Presented here are 15 T cell receptor beta chains from one specimen sequenced in a study of response to subunit inactivated influenza vaccine. Using its own MiXCR run on the RT-PCR reads, TCRdb lists one record per CDR3 protein. The sample consists of 800,000 to 1,000,000 distinct CDR3 sequences, 21% of them appearing once. The source material was PBMCs from blood, sampled around 5 days after vaccination. The receptors originated from a man in his fifties or sixties who received an inactivated influenza vaccine.

This clonotype was detected only a few times. J is TRBJ1-5 and V is TRBV12-3 or TRBV12-4; D uncertain. Deletions cut 2 bases from V and 0 bases from J, with 14 bases between. This CDR3 contains 17 residues. The CDR3 DNA reads as TGTGCCAGCAGTTTAAGCGGGGAATTTATTAGCAATCAGCCCCAGCATTTT. It yields the protein CASSLSGEFISNQPQHF.

This clonotype was seen a few times. The chain has TRBV20-1 and TRBJ1-5; D might be TRBD1 (6 bases). V shed 7 bases and J shed 3 bases, with 13 bases lying between them. Germline CDR1 reads DFQATT; CDR2 reads SNEGSKA (reference sequence). The length of the CDR3 is 13 residues. CDR3 sequence reads: CSGSRGPNQPQHF. The CDR3 nucleotides are TGCAGTGGGTCCAGGGGACCCAATCAGCCCCAGCATTTT.

This clonotype was counted only a few times. This chain joins TRBV12-3 or TRBV12-4 and TRBJ2-7; possible D gene TRBD2, 7 bases. V lost 3 bases, J lost 4 bases, and 13 bases lay in between. This CDR3 comprises 14 residues. The CDR3 DNA follows: TGTGCCAGCAGTTTCGGAGGGGGGGTTTACGAGCAGTACTTC. This translates into CASSFGGGVYEQYF.

This chain connects TRBV6-5 to TRBJ2-2; 7 nucleotides match TRBD1. Germline loops: CDR1 MNHEY, CDR2 SVGAGI. With V trimmed by 0 bases and J by 7 bases, 8 bases remained unmatched. There are 16 residues in the CDR3. The CDR3 coding sequence is TGTGCCAGCAGTTACTCGATAACAGGGGATCACGGGGAGCTGTTTTTT. As protein: CASSYSITGDHGELFF.

V is TRBV29-1 and J is TRBJ2-1, with D maybe TRBD1 (7 bases). Per germline, CDR1 SQVTM and CDR2 ANQGSEA. Trimming removed 7 bases at V and 7 bases at J, with 14 bases between. The CDR3 extends over 12 amino acids. CDR3 sequence reads: CSARGDRNEQFF. Here the CDR3 DNA reads TGCAGCGCCAGGGGGGATCGGAATGAGCAGTTCTTC.

A word on this clonotype: The conserved closing phenylalanine or tryptophan is absent in this CDR3, likely reflecting a read error. The chain is built from TRBV20-1 and TRBJ1-5; TRBD1 is a possible D gene (5 bases). The V end lost 3 bases, the J end lost 6 bases, and 9 bases lay between the germline ends. The germline CDR1 and CDR2 sequences are DFQATT and SNEGSKA (reference sequence). The CDR3 is made up of 12 amino acids. CDR3 sequence (DNA): TGCAGTGCTAGCCAGGGAGGTCAGCCCCAGCATCTT. This gives the protein CSASQGGQPQHL.

This clonotype appeared a few times. The chain joins TRBV7-2 to TRBJ1-3, with D perhaps TRBD1 (6 bases). Trimming took off 1 base at V and 2 bases at J, with 9 bases between the two ends. This CDR3 has 15 amino acids. CDR1 is SGHTA and CDR2 is FQGNSA in the germline V gene. The CDR3 reads CASSLDRVAGNTIYF. The CDR3 DNA reads TGTGCCAGCAGCTTAGACAGGGTGGCTGGAAACACCATATATTTT.

This clonotype was detected a few times. The rearrangement joins TRBV7-9 to TRBJ2-5; perhaps TRBD2 as D (6 bases). The germline V and J ends were trimmed by 2 bases and 1 base, with 17 bases remaining between them. CDR3 length: 17 residues. Germline assignment: CDR1 SEHNR and CDR2 FQNEAQ (reference sequence). The CDR3 here is CASSLLGRETVQETQYF. As DNA, the CDR3 is TGTGCCAGCAGCTTATTGGGTCGGGAGACAGTCCAAGAGACCCAGTACTTC.

The V call is TRBV20-1, the J call TRBJ1-2, with D possibly matching TRBD1 (5 bases). The CDR3 runs 15 residues. V dropped 1 base and J dropped 2 bases, with 14 bases sitting between them. The germline V gene has CDR1 DFQATT and CDR2 SNEGSKA (reference sequence). DNA of the CDR3: TGCAGTGCTAGAGTTCAGGGTTTACCGAACTATGGCTACACCTTC. Translating gives CSARVQGLPNYGYTF.

V usage is TRBV7-2 and J usage is TRBJ2-4; D is possibly TRBD1 (6 bases). The V and J ends lost 2 bases and 5 bases respectively, with 10 bases between them. CDR3 length: 14 amino acids. The germline CDR1 and CDR2 sequences are SGHTA and FQGNSA. The CDR3 reads CASSLTGSENIQYF. Here the CDR3 DNA reads TGTGCCAGCAGCTTAACAGGGTCGGAAAACATTCAGTACTTC.

The chain carries TRBV7-9 and TRBJ1-2; D is perhaps TRBD1 (5 bases). The CDR3 loop spans 15 amino acids. V was trimmed by 1 base and J by 4 bases, leaving 13 bases between them. Germline CDR1 is SEHNR and CDR2 is FQNEAQ (reference sequence). CDR3 nucleotides: TGTGCCAGCAGCTTAGAACTAGGACACGGCTATGGCTACACCTTC. It encodes CASSLELGHGYGYTF.

The rearrangement joins TRBV29-1 to TRBJ2-3, with 13 bases aligning to TRBD2. Germline V gene data show CDR1 as SQVTM and CDR2 as ANQGSEA. CDR3 size: 17 residues. The V segment lost 6 bases and the J segment 4 bases; nucleotides outside the gene matches: 13. The CDR3 nucleotides are TGCAGCGTCCCGGTGACCGGACTAGCGGGAGTTCCAGATACGCAGTATTTT. It specifies CSVPVTGLAGVPDTQYF.

The gene calls are TRBV24-1 and TRBJ2-3, with D unclear. The CDR3 extends over 12 amino acids. V was clipped by 8 bases and J by 3 bases, with 8 bases between them. Germline V gene sequence: CDR1 KGHDR, CDR2 SFDVKD. The CDR3 DNA sequence: TGTGCCACCATCGACGGAACAGATACGCAGTATTTT. Its protein product is CATIDGTDTQYF.

This clonotype was counted between two and nine times. The genes are TRBV20-1 and TRBJ2-4, with a possible D match to TRBD1 (6 bases). Germline V lookup: CDR1 DFQATT, CDR2 SNEGSKA (reference sequence). The V end lost 0 bases, the J end lost 2 bases, and 8 bases lay between the germline ends. This CDR3 has 14 residues. Here the CDR3 DNA reads TGCAGTGCTAGAGATGGACAGTCCAAAAACATTCAGTACTTC. Amino acids: CSARDGQSKNIQYF.

V usage is TRBV5-1 and J usage is TRBJ2-3; D could derive from TRBD1 or TRBD2 (5 bases each). Trimming pared 4 bases from V and 4 bases from J, leaving 16 bases between. CDR1 and CDR2 (germline): SGHRS, YFSETQ. The CDR3 contains 15 residues. Here the CDR3 DNA reads TGCGCCAGCAGCAAGGGACCGCGGAAGGCAGATACGCAGTATTTT. Translation: CASSKGPRKADTQYF.